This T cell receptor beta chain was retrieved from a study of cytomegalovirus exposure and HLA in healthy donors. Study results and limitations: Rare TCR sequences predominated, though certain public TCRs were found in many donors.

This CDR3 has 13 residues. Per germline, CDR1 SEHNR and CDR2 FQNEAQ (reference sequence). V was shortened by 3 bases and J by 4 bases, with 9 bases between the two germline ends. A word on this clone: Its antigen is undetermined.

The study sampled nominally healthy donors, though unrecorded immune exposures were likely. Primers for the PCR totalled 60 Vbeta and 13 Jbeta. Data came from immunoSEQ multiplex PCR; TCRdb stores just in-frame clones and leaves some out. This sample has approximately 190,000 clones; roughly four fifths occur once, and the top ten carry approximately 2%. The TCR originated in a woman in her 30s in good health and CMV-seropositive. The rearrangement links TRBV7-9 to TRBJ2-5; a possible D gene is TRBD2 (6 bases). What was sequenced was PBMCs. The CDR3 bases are TGTGCCAGCAGCTTCTCCGGGAGAGAGACCCAGTACTTC. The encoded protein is CASSFSGRETQYF.